The clone carrying this T cell receptor (beta chain) was seen just once. Germline CDR1 SGHVS, CDR2 FQNEAQ. This CDR3 is 14 amino acids long. V was cut by 5 bases and J by 7 bases, with 15 bases left in between. This sample is drawn from a study of blood T cell repertoires in COVID-19. Overall study context: Sample material is recorded as cDNA or gDNA derived from T cells, B-cell-depleted T cells, or PBMCs.

Sequencing was performed with immunoSEQ multiplex PCR; in TCRdb, only in-frame clones are kept and a portion is missing. The table includes about 150,000 clones, just under 85% detected once. The sequencing sample was made of PBMCs or T cells enriched from blood (not recorded which). The origin of this receptor is a woman between 35 and 50 years old who had recovered from COVID-19. The rearrangement uses TRBV7-8 and TRBJ1-5; the D gene is possibly TRBD1 (5 bases). The CDR3 bases are TGTGCCAGCAGCCCCCGGGGGGAGCTGCAGCCCCAGCATTTT. Protein: CASSPRGELQPQHF.